This T cell receptor beta chain was found in a study of cytomegalovirus exposure and HLA in healthy donors. The germline CDR1 and CDR2 sequences are SGHTA and FQGTGA. The CDR3 length is 20 residues. The V and J ends lost 4 bases and 6 bases respectively, with 30 bases between them. Assay: immunoSEQ multiplex PCR; the TCRdb copy retains only in-frame clones and omits some. The top ten clones hold over 0.95% of a sample with 200,000 to 300,000 clones, around 88% of them seen once. The source is a woman aged 25 to 39 in good health and CMV-seropositive. The sequencing sample was made of PBMCs. The chain links TRBV7-3 to TRBJ2-2; possibly TRBD1 for D (9 bases). CDR3 protein: CASSYRAGTGTGGNAGELFF. The CDR3 DNA follows: TGTGCCAGCAGCTACAGAGCCGGGACAGGGACGGGAGGGAATGCCGGGGAGCTGTTTTTT.